One and the same sample provided the 17 T cell receptor beta chains below, sequenced in a study of blood T cell repertoires in COVID-19. Only in-frame clones appear in the TCRdb table, and some are missing; sequencing was by immunoSEQ multiplex PCR. In the table there are around 110,000 clones, roughly 83% of which are singletons. The sample was peripheral blood. The receptors were gathered from a man between 25 and 39 years old with acute or convalescent COVID-19.

This clone was picked up one time. The J gene is TRBJ1-2, the V gene TRBV29-1; D possibly corresponds to TRBD1 (5 bases). Trimming took off 4 bases at V and 0 bases at J, with 15 bases between the two ends. Per the germline V gene, CDR1 is SQVTM and CDR2 is ANQGSEA. CDR3 size: 15 residues. DNA of the CDR3: TGCAGCGTTGTCCCACGACAGCAAGCTAACTATGGCTACACCTTC. The encoded protein is CSVVPRQQANYGYTF.

The chain joins TRBV3-1 (or the pseudogene TRBV3-2) to TRBJ1-6; D possibly corresponds to TRBD1 (6 bases). The CDR3 loop spans 16 amino acids. V lost 4 bases, J lost 9 bases, and 19 bases lay in between. Germline CDR1 and CDR2: LGHDT and YNNKEL (reference sequence). CDR3 sequence (DNA): TGTGCCAGCAGCCGAGGACAGCCAGGATGGTTTTCACCCCTCCACTTT. It codes for CASSRGQPGWFSPLHF.

V and J are TRBV9 and TRBJ2-3; 12 nucleotides line up with TRBD2. With 1 base clipped from V and 3 bases from J, the junction kept 3 bases outside the gene matches. The CDR3 contains 16 residues. CDR1 is SGDLS, CDR2 YYNGEE, per germline. CDR3 in DNA: TGTGCCAGCAGCGTACTAGCGGGGGGGTCTACAGATACGCAGTATTTT. This sequence encodes CASSVLAGGSTDTQYF.

The rearrangement uses TRBV7-6 and TRBJ2-1, with a tentative D call TRBD2 (6 bases). The CDR3 has 16 amino acids. Germline V CDR1 and CDR2: SGHVS, FNYEAQ. V was clipped by 4 bases and J by 0 bases, with 13 bases between them. The CDR3 protein is CASSSLRGSSYNEQFF. CDR3 coding DNA: TGTGCCAGCAGCTCTCTCCGGGGGAGCTCCTACAATGAGCAGTTCTTC.

This clone was observed once. The chain joins TRBV2 to TRBJ2-2; tentatively, D is TRBD2 (5 bases). The germline gives CDR1 SNHLY, CDR2 FYNNEI. The V end lost 10 bases, the J end lost 6 bases, and 18 bases lay between the germline ends. The CDR3 covers 14 residues. The CDR3 DNA is TGTGCCACCCCGGCCCGGAGAGGGTCCGGGGAGCTGTTTTTT. Residues: CATPARRGSGELFF.

J is TRBJ1-1 and V is TRBV15; 8 positions agree with TRBD1. The CDR3 totals 13 residues. V shed 7 bases, J shed 10 bases, and the junction held 11 bases outside the gene matches. Germline lookup yields CDR1 LNHNV and CDR2 YYDKDF (reference sequence). The CDR3 loop reads CATKMEAGGRAFF. The CDR3 coding sequence is TGTGCCACCAAGATGGAAGCAGGGGGCAGAGCTTTCTTT.

The J gene is TRBJ2-3, the V gene TRBV5-6, with 11 positions matching TRBD2. The V gene's germline CDR1 is SGHDT and CDR2 YYEEEE. The CDR3 has 17 amino acids. J lost 0 bases, V lost 4 bases, and 7 bases had no gene match. CDR3 protein: CASSRARTSGSTDTQYF. The CDR3 region has the DNA TGTGCCAGCAGCCGGGCGAGGACTAGCGGGAGCACAGATACGCAGTATTTT.

The chain uses TRBV7-9 and TRBJ1-6; TRBD1 matches at 9 bases. After removal of 3 bases from V and 7 bases from J, the junction contained 7 bases not matched to a gene. This CDR3 is 16 amino acids long. Germline V gene data show CDR1 as SEHNR and CDR2 as FQNEAQ (reference sequence). The CDR3 is CASSFATGTGNSPLHF. As DNA, the CDR3 is TGTGCCAGCAGCTTCGCAACCGGGACAGGGAATTCACCCCTCCACTTT.

The chain combines TRBV5-1 with TRBJ1-5; 11 positions match TRBD1. Germline V lookup: CDR1 SGHRS, CDR2 YFSETQ. V shed 1 base, J shed 6 bases, and the junction held 6 bases outside the gene matches. The CDR3 consists of 16 residues. DNA of the CDR3: TGCGCCAGCAGCTTGAGTGGGACAGGGGGAAGTCAGCCCCAGCATTTT. It translates to CASSLSGTGGSQPQHF.

The chain is built from TRBV29-1 and TRBJ2-1; 10 bases agree with TRBD2. Trimming removed 5 bases from V and 0 bases from J; junction bases left unmatched: 4. CDR3 length: 15 amino acids. CDR1 SQVTM and CDR2 ANQGSEA come from the germline V gene. The DNA for the CDR3 is TGCAGCGTTTCCGGGACTAGCGACTCCTACAATGAGCAGTTCTTC. Translating gives CSVSGTSDSYNEQFF.

The chain has TRBV19 and TRBJ2-5, with a weak D call TRBD2 (7 bases). Trimming removed 5 bases from V and 7 bases from J, with 20 bases in between. The CDR3 has 15 amino acids. Germline-derived CDR1 and CDR2 are LNHDA and SQIVND (reference sequence). CDR3 loop: CASSPLSVGGGTQYF. The CDR3 DNA follows: TGTGCCAGTAGTCCCCTATCGGTAGGGGGGGGGACCCAGTACTTC. Combining the CDR3 with reference TRBV19 and TRBJ2-5 gives the whole variable domain DGGITQSPKYLFRKEGQNVTLSCEQNLNHDAMYWYRQDPGQGLRLIYYSQIVNDFQKGDIAEGYSVSREKKESFPLTVTSAQKNPTAFYLCASSPLSVGGGTQYFGPGTRLLVL.

This clone has a single count. This chain links TRBV2 with TRBJ1-1, with D tentatively TRBD1 (5 bases). CDR3 length equals 12 residues. Between the trimmed V and J ends, which lost 10 bases and 3 bases, there was a span of 12 bases. Germline CDR1 reads SNHLY; CDR2 reads FYNNEI. The CDR3 coding sequence is TGTGCCACCCACTCAGGGTACACTGAAGCTTTCTTT. Protein sequence: CATHSGYTEAFF.

This chain links TRBV6-5 with TRBJ2-3, with a tentative D call TRBD2 (6 bases). Germline V CDR1 and CDR2: MNHEY, SVGAGI. V gave up 3 bases and J gave up 4 bases, with 14 bases separating them. This CDR3 contains 15 residues. CDR3 sequence (DNA): TGTGCCAGCAGTTATAACGTAGGGGAGGCAGATACGCAGTATTTT. Its protein product is CASSYNVGEADTQYF.

The chain joins TRBV19 to TRBJ1-2; TRBD1 agrees at 9 bases. V gave up 3 bases and J gave up 5 bases; unmatched junction bases: 10. Germline V CDR1 and CDR2: LNHDA, SQIVND (reference sequence). There are 16 residues in the CDR3. DNA of the CDR3: TGTGCCAGTAGTATTGCCGGGACAGGGTCATGGTATGGCTACACCTTC. It yields the protein CASSIAGTGSWYGYTF.

This clone was observed a handful of times. The rearrangement joins TRBV4-3 to TRBJ2-1, with 8 bases lining up with TRBD2. The CDR3 extends over 16 amino acids. V lost 1 base and J lost 2; bases outside the gene matches: 4. The germline CDR1 and CDR2 sequences are LGHNA and YSLEER. The CDR3 DNA follows: TGCGCCAGCAGCCAAGTCGGACTAGCTGCCTACAATGAGCAGTTCTTC. It translates to CASSQVGLAAYNEQFF.

The chain is built from TRBV7-3 and TRBJ2-1; a possible D gene is TRBD1 (6 bases). The CDR3 sequence is 14 residues long. From germline, CDR1 is SGHTA and CDR2 FQGTGA. With 2 bases removed from V and 3 bases from J, the gap between germline ends came to 8 bases. For the CDR3, the DNA is TGTGCCAGCAGCTTAGAAGGGGGCTACAATGAGCAGTTCTTC. This translates into CASSLEGGYNEQFF.

The chain uses TRBV19 and TRBJ2-6, with 7 nucleotides matching TRBD1. The V gene's germline CDR1 is LNHDA and CDR2 SQIVND (reference sequence). The CDR3 loop spans 18 amino acids. The ends lost 5 bases at V and 0 bases at J; junction bases unmatched: 10. The chain's CDR3 is CASSRPTGVFSGANVLTF. The DNA of the CDR3 is TGTGCCAGTAGTCGACCCACAGGGGTCTTCTCTGGGGCCAACGTCCTGACTTTC.